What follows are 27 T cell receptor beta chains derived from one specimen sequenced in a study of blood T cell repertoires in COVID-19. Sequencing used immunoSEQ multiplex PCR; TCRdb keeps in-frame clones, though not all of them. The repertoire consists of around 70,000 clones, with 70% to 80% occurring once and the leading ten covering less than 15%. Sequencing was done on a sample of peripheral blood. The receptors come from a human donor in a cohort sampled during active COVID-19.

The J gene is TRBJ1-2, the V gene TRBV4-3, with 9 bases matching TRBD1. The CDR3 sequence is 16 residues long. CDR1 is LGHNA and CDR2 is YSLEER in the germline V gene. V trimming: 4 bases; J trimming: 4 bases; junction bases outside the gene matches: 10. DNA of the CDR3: TGCGCCAGCAGCCTTCGGACAGGGGATGGTTTCTATGGCTACACCTTC. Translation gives CASSLRTGDGFYGYTF.

For the CDR3, the DNA is TGTGCCAGCAGTTACTCCGGGTGGACCTACGAGCAGTACGTC. It specifies CASSYSGWTYEQYV. V is TRBV6-2 or TRBV6-3 and J is TRBJ2-7; the D is unclear. The CDR3 extends over 14 amino acids. The V end lost 0 bases, the J end lost 2 bases, and 8 bases lay between the germline ends. Germline V gene data show CDR1 as MNHEY and CDR2 as SVGEGT.

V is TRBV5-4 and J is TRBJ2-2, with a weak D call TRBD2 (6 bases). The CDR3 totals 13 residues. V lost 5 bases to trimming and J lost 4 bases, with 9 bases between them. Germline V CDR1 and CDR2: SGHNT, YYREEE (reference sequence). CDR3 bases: TGTGCCAGCAGTGCGGGGCTCACCGGGGAGCTGTTTTTT. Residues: CASSAGLTGELFF.

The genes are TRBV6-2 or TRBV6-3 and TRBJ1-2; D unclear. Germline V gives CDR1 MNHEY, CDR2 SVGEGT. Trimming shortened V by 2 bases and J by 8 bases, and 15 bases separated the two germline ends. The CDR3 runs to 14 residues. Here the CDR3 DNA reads TGTGCCAGCAGTTACGACGGCTCCCCGAGGGGCTACACCTTC. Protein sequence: CASSYDGSPRGYTF.

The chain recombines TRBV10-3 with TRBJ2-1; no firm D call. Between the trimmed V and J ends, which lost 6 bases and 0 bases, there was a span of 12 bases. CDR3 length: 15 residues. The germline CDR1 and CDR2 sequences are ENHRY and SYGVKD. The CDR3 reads CAISSRASSYNEQFF. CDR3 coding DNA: TGTGCCATCAGCTCGAGAGCGAGCTCCTACAATGAGCAGTTCTTC.

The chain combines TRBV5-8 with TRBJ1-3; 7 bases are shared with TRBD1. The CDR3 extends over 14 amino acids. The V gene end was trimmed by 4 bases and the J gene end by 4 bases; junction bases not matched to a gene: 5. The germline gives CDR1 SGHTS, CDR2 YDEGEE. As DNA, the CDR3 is TGTGCCAGCAGCAGATGGACAGGCGGAAACACCATATATTTT. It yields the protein CASSRWTGGNTIYF.

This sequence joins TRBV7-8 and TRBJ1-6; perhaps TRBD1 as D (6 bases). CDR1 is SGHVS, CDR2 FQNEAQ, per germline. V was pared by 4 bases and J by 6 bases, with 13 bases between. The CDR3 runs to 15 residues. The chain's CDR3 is CASSSYREFNSPLHF. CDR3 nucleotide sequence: TGTGCCAGCAGCTCCTACAGGGAGTTTAATTCACCCCTCCACTTT.

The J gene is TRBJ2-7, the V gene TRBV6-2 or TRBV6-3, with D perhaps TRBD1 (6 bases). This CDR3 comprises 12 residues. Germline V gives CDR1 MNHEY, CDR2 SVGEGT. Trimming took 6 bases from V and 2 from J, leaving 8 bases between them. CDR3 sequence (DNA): TGTGCCAGCAGCCGACAGGCCTACGAGCAGTACTTC. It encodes CASSRQAYEQYF.

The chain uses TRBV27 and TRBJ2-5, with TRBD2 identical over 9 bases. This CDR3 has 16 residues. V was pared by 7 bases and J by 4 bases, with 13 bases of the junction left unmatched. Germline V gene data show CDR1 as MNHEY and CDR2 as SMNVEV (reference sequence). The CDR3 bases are TGTGCCAGCAAATTGGTTAGCGGGGGAGTGGGAGAGACCCAGTACTTC. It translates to CASKLVSGGVGETQYF.

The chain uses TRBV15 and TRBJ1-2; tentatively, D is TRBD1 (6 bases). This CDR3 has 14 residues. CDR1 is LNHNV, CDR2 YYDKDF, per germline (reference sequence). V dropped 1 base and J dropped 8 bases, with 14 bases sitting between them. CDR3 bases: TGTGCCACCAGCAGAGGGGGGCAGGGCAGCGGCTACACCTTC. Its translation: CATSRGGQGSGYTF.

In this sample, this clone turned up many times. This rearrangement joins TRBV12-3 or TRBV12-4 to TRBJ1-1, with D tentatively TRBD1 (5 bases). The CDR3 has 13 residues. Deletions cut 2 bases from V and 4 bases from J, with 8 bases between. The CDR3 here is CASSLPGGTEAFF. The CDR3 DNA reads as TGTGCCAGCAGTTTACCCGGGGGCACTGAAGCTTTCTTT.

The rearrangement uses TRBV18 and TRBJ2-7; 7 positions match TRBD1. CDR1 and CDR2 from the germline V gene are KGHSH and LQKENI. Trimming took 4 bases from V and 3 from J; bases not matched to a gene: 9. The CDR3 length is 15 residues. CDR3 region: CASSQDRSRGYEQYV. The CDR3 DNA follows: TGTGCCAGCTCACAGGACAGGTCCCGTGGCTACGAGCAGTACGTC.

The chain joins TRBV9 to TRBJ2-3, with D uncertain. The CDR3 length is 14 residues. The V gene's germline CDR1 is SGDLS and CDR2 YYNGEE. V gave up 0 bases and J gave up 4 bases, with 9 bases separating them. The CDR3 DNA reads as TGTGCCAGCAGCGTAGTGGAGTTCGCAGATACGCAGTATTTT. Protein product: CASSVVEFADTQYF.

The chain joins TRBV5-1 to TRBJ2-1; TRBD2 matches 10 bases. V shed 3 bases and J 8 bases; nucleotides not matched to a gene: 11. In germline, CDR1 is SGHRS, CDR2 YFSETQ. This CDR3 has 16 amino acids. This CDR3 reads CASSSLGSGGAYEQFF. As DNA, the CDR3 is TGCGCCAGCAGCTCCCTGGGAAGCGGGGGGGCCTATGAGCAGTTCTTC. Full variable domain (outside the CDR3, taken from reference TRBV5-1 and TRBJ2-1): KAGVTQTPRYLIKTRGQQVTLSCSPISGHRSVSWYQQTPGQGLQFLFEYFSETQRNKGNFPGRFSGRQFSNSRSEMNVSTLELGDSALYLCASSSLGSGGAYEQFFGPGTRLTVL.

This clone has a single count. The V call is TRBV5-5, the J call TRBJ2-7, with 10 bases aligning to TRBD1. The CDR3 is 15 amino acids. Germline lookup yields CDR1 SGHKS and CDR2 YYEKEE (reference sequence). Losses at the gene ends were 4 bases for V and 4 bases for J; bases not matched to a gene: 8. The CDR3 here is CASSPGTGAWYEQYV. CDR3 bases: TGTGCCAGCAGCCCAGGGACAGGGGCTTGGTACGAGCAGTACGTC.

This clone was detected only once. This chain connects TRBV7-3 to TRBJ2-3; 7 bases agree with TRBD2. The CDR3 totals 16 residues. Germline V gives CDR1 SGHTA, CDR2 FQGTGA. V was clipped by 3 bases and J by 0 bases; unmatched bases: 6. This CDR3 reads CASSLYGRPSTDTQYF. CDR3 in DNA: TGTGCCAGCAGCTTGTACGGGAGGCCTAGCACAGATACGCAGTATTTT.

The DNA for the CDR3 is TGTGCCAGCAACTTCGGGTCCACAGATACGCAGTATTTT. This gives the protein CASNFGSTDTQYF. The chain recombines TRBV11-3 with TRBJ2-3; D unclear. The CDR3 has 13 amino acids. Per the germline V gene, CDR1 is SGHNT and CDR2 is YENEEA. Trimming cost V 7 bases and J 2 bases, with 10 bases left between them.

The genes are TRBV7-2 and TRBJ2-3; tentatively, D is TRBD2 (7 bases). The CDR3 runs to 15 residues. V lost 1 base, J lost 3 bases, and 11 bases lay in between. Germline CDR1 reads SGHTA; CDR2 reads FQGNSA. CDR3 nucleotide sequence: TGTGCCAGCAGCTTAGGGCGGGGGCGAACAGATACGCAGTATTTT. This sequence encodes CASSLGRGRTDTQYF. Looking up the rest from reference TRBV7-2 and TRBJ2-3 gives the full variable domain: GAGVSQSPSNKVTEKGKDVELRCDPISGHTALYWYRQSLGQGLEFLIYFQGNSAPDKSGLPSDRFSAERTGGSVSTLTIQRTQQEDSAVYLCASSLGRGRTDTQYFGPGTRLTVL.

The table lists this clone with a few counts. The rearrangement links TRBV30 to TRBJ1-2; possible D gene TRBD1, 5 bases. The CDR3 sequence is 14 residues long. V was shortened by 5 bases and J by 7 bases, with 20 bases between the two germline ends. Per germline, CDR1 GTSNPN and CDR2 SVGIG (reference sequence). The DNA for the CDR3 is TGTGCCTGGGGGGCAGGGCGACAGTCAGGTGGCTACACCTTC. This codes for CAWGAGRQSGGYTF.

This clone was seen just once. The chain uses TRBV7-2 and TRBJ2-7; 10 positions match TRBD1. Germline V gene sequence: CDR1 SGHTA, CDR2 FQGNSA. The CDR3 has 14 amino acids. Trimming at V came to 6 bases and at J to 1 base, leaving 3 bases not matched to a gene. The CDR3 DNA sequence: TGTGCCAGCAGTCGGGACAGGGGATCCTACGAGCAGTACTTC. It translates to CASSRDRGSYEQYF.

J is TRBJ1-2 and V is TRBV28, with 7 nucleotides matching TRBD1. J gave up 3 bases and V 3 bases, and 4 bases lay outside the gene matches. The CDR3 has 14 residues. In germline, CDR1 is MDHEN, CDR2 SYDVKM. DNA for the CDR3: TGTGCCAGCAGTTTTGACAGGGTGGACTATGGCTACACCTTC. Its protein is CASSFDRVDYGYTF.

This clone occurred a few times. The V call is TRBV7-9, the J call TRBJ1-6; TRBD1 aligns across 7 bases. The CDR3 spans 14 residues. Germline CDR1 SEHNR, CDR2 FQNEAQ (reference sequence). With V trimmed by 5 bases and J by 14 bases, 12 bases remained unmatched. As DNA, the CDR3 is TGTGCCAGCAGCCCCGGGACAGCCTCTTTAACCCTCCACTTT. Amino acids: CASSPGTASLTLHF.

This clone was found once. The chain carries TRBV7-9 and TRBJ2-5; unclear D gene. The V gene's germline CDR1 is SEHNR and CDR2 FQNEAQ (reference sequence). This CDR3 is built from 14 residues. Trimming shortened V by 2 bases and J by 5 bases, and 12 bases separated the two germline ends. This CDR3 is CASSLLIGRETQYF. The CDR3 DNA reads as TGTGCCAGCAGCTTACTTATCGGCAGGGAGACCCAGTACTTC.

CDR3: CASSEFRSGVRTGELFF. Here the CDR3 DNA reads TGTGCCAGCAGTGAATTTCGTAGCGGGGTTCGTACCGGGGAGCTGTTTTTT. V and J are TRBV6-1 and TRBJ2-2; 8 positions agree with TRBD2. Germline trimming cut 2 bases from V and 5 bases from J; bases unmatched to any gene: 10. Germline CDR1 and CDR2: MNHNS and SASEGT. This CDR3 comprises 17 residues.

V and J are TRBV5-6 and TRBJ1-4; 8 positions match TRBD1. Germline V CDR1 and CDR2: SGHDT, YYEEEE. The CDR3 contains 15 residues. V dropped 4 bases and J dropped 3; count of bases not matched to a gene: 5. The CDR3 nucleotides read TGTGCCAGCAGCCTGACAGGGGAGGCTAATGAAAAACTGTTTTTT. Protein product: CASSLTGEANEKLFF.

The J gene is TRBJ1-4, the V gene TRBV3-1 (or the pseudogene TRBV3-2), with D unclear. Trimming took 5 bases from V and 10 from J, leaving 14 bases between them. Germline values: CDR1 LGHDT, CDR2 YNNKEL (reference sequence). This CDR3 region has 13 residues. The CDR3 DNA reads TGTGCCAGCAGCGAGGAGCCAGTGGGAAAACTGTTTTTT. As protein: CASSEEPVGKLFF.

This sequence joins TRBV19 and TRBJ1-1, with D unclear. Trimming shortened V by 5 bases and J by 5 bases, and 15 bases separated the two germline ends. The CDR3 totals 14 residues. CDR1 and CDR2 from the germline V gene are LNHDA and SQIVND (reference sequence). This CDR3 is CASSSRERGTEAFF. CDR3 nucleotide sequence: TGTGCCAGTAGTTCCCGCGAGAGAGGGACTGAAGCTTTCTTT.